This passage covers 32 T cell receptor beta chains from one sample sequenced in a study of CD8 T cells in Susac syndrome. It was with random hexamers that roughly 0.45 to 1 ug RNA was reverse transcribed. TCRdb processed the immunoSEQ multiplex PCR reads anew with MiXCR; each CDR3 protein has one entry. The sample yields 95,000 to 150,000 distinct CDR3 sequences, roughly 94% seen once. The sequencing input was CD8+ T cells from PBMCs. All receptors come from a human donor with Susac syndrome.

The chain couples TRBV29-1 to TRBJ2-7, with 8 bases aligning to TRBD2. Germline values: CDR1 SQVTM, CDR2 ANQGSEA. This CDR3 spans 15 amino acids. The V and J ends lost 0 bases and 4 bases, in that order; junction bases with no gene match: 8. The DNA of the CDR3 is TGCAGCGTTGAAGATGGGACTAGAGGCGGTTACGAGCAGTACTTC. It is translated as CSVEDGTRGGYEQYF.

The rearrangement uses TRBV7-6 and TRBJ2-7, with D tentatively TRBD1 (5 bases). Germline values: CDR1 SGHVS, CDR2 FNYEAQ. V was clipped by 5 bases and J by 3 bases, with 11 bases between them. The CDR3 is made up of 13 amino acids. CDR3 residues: CASSVTGDYEQYF. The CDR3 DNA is TGTGCCAGCAGCGTAACAGGAGACTACGAGCAGTACTTC.

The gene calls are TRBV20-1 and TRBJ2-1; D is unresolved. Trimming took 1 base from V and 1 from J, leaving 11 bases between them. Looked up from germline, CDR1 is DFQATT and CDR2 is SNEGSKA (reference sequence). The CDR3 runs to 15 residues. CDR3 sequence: CSARGEYSSYNEQFF. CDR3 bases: TGCAGTGCTAGAGGCGAGTACTCTTCCTACAATGAGCAGTTCTTC.

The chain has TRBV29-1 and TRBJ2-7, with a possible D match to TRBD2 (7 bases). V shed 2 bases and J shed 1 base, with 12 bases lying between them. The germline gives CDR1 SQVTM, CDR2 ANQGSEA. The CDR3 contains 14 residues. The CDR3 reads CSVELRGPSYEQYF. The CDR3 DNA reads TGCAGCGTTGAATTGCGGGGGCCTTCCTACGAGCAGTACTTC.

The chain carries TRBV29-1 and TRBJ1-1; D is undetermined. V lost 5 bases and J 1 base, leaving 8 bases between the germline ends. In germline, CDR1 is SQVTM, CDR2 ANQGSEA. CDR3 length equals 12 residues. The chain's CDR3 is CSVLEGNTEAFF. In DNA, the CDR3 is TGCAGCGTTTTGGAAGGGAACACTGAAGCTTTCTTT.

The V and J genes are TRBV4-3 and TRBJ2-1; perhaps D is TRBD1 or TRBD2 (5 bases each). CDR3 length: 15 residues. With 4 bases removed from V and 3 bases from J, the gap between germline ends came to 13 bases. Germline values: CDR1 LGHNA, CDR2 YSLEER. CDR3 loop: CASSPGTGDYNEQFF. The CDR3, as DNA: TGCGCCAGCAGCCCCGGGACGGGTGACTACAATGAGCAGTTCTTC.

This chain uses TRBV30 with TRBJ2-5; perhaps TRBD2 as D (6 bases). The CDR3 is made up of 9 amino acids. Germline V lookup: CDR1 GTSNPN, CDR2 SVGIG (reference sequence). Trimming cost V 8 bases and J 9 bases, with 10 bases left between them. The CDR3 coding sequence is TGTGCCCCACCGGGGGCCCAGTACTTC. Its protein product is CAPPGAQYF.

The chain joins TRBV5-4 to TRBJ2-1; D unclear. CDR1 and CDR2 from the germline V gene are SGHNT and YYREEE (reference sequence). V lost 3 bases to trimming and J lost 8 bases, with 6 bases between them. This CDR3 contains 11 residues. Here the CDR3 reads CASSSGDEQFF. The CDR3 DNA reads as TGTGCCAGCAGCTCCGGAGATGAGCAGTTCTTC.

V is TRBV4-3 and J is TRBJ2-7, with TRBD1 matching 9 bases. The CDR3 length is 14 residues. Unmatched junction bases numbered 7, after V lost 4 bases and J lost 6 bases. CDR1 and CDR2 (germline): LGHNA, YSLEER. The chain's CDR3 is CASSLGQGSLEQYF. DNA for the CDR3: TGCGCCAGCAGCCTCGGACAGGGGAGCCTCGAGCAGTACTTC.

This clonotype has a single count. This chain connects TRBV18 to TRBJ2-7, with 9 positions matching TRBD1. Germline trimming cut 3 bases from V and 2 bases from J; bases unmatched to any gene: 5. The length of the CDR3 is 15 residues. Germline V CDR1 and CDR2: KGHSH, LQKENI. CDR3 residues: CASSPRDRAAYEQYF. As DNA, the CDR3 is TGTGCCAGCTCACCGCGGGACAGGGCGGCCTACGAGCAGTACTTC.

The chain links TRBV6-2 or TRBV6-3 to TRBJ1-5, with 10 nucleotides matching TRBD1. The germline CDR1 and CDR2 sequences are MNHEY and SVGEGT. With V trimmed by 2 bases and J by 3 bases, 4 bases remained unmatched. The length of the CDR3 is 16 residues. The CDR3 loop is CASSYPGQGFNQPQHF. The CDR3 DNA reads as TGTGCCAGCAGTTACCCGGGACAGGGGTTCAATCAGCCCCAGCATTTT.

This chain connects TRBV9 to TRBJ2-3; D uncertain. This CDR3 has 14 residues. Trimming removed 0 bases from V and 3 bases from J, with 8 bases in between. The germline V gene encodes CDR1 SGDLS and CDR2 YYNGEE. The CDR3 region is CASSVVPDTDTQYF. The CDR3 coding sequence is TGTGCCAGCAGCGTAGTACCAGATACAGATACGCAGTATTTT.

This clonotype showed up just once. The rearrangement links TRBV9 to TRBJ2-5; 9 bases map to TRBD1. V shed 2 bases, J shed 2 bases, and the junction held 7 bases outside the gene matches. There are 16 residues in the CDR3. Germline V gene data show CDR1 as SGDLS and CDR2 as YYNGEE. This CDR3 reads CASSVTGGAGQETQYF. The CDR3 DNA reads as TGTGCCAGCAGCGTCACAGGGGGCGCAGGGCAAGAGACCCAGTACTTC. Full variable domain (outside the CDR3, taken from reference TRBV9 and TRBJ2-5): DSGVTQTPKHLITATGQRVTLRCSPRSGDLSVYWYQQSLDQGLQFLIQYYNGEERAKGNILERFSAQQFPDLHSELNLSSLELGDSALYFCASSVTGGAGQETQYFGPGTRLLVL.

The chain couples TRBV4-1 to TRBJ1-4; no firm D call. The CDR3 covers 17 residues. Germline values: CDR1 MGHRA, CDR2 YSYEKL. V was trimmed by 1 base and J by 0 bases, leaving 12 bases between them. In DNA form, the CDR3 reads TGCGCCAGCAGCCAAGTTGTTGGCTATGCAACTAATGAAAAACTGTTTTTT. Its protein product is CASSQVVGYATNEKLFF.

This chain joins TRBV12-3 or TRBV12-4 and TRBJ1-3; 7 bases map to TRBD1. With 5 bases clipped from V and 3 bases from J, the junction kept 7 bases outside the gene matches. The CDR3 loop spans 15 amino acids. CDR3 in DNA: TGTGCCAGCAGTACGGAGACAGGGTTTGGAAACACCATATATTTT. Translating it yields CASSTETGFGNTIYF.

The DNA for the CDR3 is TGCAGTGCTTTGGACAGGAATCTTCCAAGGGCTTTCTTT. Amino acid sequence: CSALDRNLPRAFF. V and J are TRBV20-1 and TRBJ1-1; TRBD1 agrees at 7 bases. Germline trimming cut 5 bases from V and 11 bases from J; bases unmatched to any gene: 14. Germline V CDR1 and CDR2: DFQATT, SNEGSKA (reference sequence). This CDR3 comprises 13 residues.

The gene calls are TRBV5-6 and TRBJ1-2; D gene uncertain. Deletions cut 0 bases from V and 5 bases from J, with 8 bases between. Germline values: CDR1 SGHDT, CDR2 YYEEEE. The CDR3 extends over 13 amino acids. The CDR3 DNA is TGTGCCAGCAGCTTGGAAAGTGTTTATGGCTACACCTTC. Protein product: CASSLESVYGYTF.

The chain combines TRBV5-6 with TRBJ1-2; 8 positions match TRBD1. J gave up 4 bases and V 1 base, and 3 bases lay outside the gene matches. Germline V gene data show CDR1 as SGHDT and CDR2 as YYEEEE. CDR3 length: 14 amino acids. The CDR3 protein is CASSLYRGIYGYTF. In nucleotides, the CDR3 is TGTGCCAGCAGCTTGTACAGGGGGATCTATGGCTACACCTTC.

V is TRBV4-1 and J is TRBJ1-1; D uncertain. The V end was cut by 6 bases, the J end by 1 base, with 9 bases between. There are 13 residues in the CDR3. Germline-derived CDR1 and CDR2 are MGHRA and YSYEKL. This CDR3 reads CASRFQPNTEAFF. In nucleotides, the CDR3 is TGCGCCAGCAGATTTCAACCGAACACTGAAGCTTTCTTT.

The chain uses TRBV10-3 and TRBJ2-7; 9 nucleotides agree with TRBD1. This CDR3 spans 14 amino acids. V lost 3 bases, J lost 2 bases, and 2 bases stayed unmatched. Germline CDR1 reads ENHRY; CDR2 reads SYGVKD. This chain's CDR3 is CAISDRDRAYEQYF. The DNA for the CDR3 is TGTGCCATCAGTGACCGGGACAGGGCCTACGAGCAGTACTTC.

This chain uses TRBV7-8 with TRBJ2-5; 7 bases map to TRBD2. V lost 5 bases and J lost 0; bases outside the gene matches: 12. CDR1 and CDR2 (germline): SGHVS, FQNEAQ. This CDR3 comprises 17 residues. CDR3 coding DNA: TGTGCCAGCAGCCCCTCTGGGCACGGGGGGTACCAAGAGACCCAGTACTTC. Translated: CASSPSGHGGYQETQYF.

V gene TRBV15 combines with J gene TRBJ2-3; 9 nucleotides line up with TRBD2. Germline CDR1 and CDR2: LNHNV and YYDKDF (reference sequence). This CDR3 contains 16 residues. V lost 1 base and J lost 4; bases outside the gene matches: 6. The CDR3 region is CATSRGISGGSDTQYF. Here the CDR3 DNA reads TGTGCCACCAGCAGAGGGATTAGCGGGGGCTCAGATACGCAGTATTTT.

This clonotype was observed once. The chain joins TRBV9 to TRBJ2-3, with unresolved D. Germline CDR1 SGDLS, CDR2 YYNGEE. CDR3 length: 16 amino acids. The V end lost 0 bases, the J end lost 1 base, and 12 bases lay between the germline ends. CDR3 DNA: TGTGCCAGCAGCGTAGATGTTCCGGTTGGCACAGATACGCAGTATTTT. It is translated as CASSVDVPVGTDTQYF.

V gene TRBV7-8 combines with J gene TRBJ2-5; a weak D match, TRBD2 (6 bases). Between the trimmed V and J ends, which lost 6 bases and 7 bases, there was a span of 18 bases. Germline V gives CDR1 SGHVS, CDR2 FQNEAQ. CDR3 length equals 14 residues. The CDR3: CASRPEGLAVTQYF. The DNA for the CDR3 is TGTGCCAGCAGACCCGAGGGACTCGCCGTGACCCAGTACTTC.

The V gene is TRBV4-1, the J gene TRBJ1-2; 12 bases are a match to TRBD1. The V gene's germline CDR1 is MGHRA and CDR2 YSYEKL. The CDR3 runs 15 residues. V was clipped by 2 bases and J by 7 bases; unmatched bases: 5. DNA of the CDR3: TGCGCCAGCAGCCAACATGGGGACAGGGGGCTTGGCTACACCTTC. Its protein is CASSQHGDRGLGYTF.

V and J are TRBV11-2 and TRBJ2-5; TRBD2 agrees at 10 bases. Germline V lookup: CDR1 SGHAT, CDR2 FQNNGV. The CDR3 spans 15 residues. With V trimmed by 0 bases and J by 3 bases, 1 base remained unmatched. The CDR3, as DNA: TGTGCCAGCAGCTTAGAGCTAGCGGGGGAAGAGACCCAGTACTTC. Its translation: CASSLELAGEETQYF. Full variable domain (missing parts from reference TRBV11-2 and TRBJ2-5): EAGVAQSPRYKIIEKRQSVAFWCNPISGHATLYWYQQILGQGPKLLIQFQNNGVVDDSQLPKDRFSAERLKGVDSTLKIQPAKLEDSAVYLCASSLELAGEETQYFGPGTRLLVL.

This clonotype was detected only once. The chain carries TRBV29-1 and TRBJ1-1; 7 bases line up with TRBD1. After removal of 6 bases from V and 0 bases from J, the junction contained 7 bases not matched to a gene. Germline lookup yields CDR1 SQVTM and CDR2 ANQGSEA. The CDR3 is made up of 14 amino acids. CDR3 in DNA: TGCAGCGTCCTACAAGGACAGGTGAACACTGAAGCTTTCTTT. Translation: CSVLQGQVNTEAFF.

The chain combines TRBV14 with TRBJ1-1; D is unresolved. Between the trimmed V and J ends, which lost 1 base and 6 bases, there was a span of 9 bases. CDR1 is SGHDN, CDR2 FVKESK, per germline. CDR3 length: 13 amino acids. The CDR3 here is CASSQAFLAEAFF. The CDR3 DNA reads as TGTGCCAGCAGCCAAGCTTTCCTGGCTGAAGCTTTCTTT. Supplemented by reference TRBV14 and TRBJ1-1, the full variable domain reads EAGVTQFPSHSVIEKGQTVTLRCDPISGHDNLYWYRRVMGKEIKFLLHFVKESKQDESGMPNNRFLAERTGGTYSTLKVQPAELEDSGVYFCASSQAFLAEAFFGQGTRLTVV.

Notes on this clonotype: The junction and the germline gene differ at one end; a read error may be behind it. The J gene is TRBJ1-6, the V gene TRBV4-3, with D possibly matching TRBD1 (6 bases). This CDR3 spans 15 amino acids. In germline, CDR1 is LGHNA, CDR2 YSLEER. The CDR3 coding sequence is TGCGCCAGCAGCCAAGAGTGGACAGATAACTCACCCCTCCACTTT. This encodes CASSQEWTDNSPLHF.

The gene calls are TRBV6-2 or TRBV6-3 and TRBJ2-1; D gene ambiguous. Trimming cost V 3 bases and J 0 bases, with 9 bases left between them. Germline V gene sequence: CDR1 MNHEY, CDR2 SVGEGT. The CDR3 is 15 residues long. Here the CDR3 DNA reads TGTGCCAGCAGTTATAAGCAGGACTCCTACAATGAGCAGTTCTTC. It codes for CASSYKQDSYNEQFF.

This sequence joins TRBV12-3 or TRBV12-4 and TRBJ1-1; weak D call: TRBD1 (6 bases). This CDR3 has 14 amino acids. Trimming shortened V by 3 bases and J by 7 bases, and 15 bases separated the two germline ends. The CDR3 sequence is CASSFTGARGEAFF. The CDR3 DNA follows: TGTGCCAGCAGTTTTACGGGGGCTAGGGGTGAAGCTTTCTTT.

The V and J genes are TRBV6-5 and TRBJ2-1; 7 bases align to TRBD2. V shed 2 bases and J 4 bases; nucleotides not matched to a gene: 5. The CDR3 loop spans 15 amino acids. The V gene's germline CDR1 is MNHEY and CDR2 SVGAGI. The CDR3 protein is CASSYRAGEYNEQFF. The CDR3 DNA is TGTGCCAGCAGTTACCGGGCGGGGGAATACAATGAGCAGTTCTTC.